The 8 T cell receptor beta chains given below trace back to one sample, sequenced in a study of regulatory T cells in long-lasting Graves disease. Building the TCR beta libraries relied on iRepertoire HTBI primers, and CDR3 regions underwent Arm-PCR. TCRdb re-called the multiplex PCR reads with MiXCR, one entry per CDR3 protein. The data show roughly 610,000 distinct CDR3 sequences, about 16% seen once. The sample's time point: newly diagnosed GD, antithyroid drugs for less than 3 months. Extracted PBMC RNA gave rise to the TCR library. The same specimen was also included in a second study, on T cells in Graves' hyperthyroidism and ophthalmopathy.

The sequenced sample was peripheral blood mononuclear cells (PBMCs), obtained at new diagnosis, from a patient treated with antithyroid drugs. The receptors were sampled from a woman aged 25 to 39 with Graves disease.

This clonotype was observed a few times. The rearrangement uses TRBV19 and TRBJ1-6, with 9 bases matching TRBD1. With 3 bases clipped from V and 10 bases from J, the junction kept 10 bases outside the gene matches. This CDR3 spans 16 amino acids. From germline, CDR1 is LNHDA and CDR2 SQIVND (reference sequence). The CDR3 nucleotides are TGTGCCAGTAGTATGGCGGGGGACAGGGTGTCCTCACCCCTCCACTTT. This sequence encodes CASSMAGDRVSSPLHF.

The chain uses TRBV30 and TRBJ2-7, with 9 positions matching TRBD2. Germline V gene sequence: CDR1 GTSNPN, CDR2 SVGIG (reference sequence). The CDR3 is 14 amino acids. Germline trimming cut 5 bases from V and 3 bases from J; bases unmatched to any gene: 8. The CDR3 nucleotides are TGTGCCTGGGGCCTCCGACTAGCGGACTACGAGCAGTACTTC. It yields the protein CAWGLRLADYEQYF.

This chain joins TRBV4-1 and TRBJ2-3; D perhaps matches TRBD2 (6 bases). Trimming shortened V by 0 bases and J by 1 base, and 17 bases separated the two germline ends. Germline values: CDR1 MGHRA, CDR2 YSYEKL. This CDR3 has 18 amino acids. CDR3 nucleotide sequence: TGCGCCAGCAGCCAAGATAGAGTGGACTACACGGGCACAGATACGCAGTATTTT. It codes for CASSQDRVDYTGTDTQYF.

The rearrangement uses TRBV20-1 and TRBJ2-7; 12 bases align to TRBD2. In germline, CDR1 is DFQATT, CDR2 SNEGSKA (reference sequence). The CDR3 runs 12 residues. CDR3 in DNA: TGCAGGGCGGGGACTAGCGGGTACGAGCAGTACTTC. Translated: CRAGTSGYEQYF.

This clonotype has ten or more counts. The genes are TRBV19 and TRBJ1-1, with D maybe TRBD1 (6 bases). This CDR3 has 15 amino acids. From germline, CDR1 is LNHDA and CDR2 SQIVND (reference sequence). Trimming shortened V by 6 bases and J by 6 bases, and 20 bases separated the two germline ends. The CDR3 loop is CASSPISGAGAEAFF. Written as DNA, the CDR3 is TGTGCCAGTAGCCCAATATCAGGGGCTGGGGCTGAAGCTTTCTTT.

This chain links TRBV5-1 with TRBJ1-2; D might be TRBD1 (5 bases). Germline CDR1 SGHRS, CDR2 YFSETQ. The CDR3 contains 11 residues. V was shortened by 7 bases and J by 3 bases, with 7 bases between the two germline ends. The CDR3 protein is CASQTDYGYTF. The CDR3 DNA reads TGCGCCAGCCAGACAGACTATGGCTACACCTTC.

This clonotype was seen more than once but under ten times. For the CDR3, the DNA is TGTGCCAGCTCACTATCCGGGGACGGTTCACCCCTCCACTTT. This gives the protein CASSLSGDGSPLHF. The gene calls are TRBV18 and TRBJ1-6; D is perhaps TRBD1 (5 bases). Germline values: CDR1 KGHSH, CDR2 LQKENI. The germline V and J ends were trimmed by 4 bases and 9 bases, with 13 bases remaining between them. The CDR3 totals 14 residues.

This clonotype was counted ten times or more. The genes are TRBV30 and TRBJ1-1, with D possibly being TRBD1 (5 bases). V dropped 0 bases and J dropped 6 bases, with 11 bases sitting between them. Germline CDR1 and CDR2: GTSNPN and SVGIG (reference sequence). The CDR3 has 13 amino acids. The CDR3 DNA reads TGTGCCTGGAGTGTAAAAGGGGACCCTGAAGCTTTCTTT. Protein product: CAWSVKGDPEAFF.